The clone carrying this T cell receptor beta chain has only a few counts. This sample is part of a study of cytomegalovirus exposure and HLA in healthy donors. 13 Jbeta primers and 60 Vbeta primers were used for the PCR. TCRdb's table, derived via immunoSEQ multiplex PCR, lists solely in-frame clones and lacks some. The sample consists of some 84,000 clones, approximately 78% of them appearing once. The sample comprised PBMCs. The clonotype was recovered from a male donor in good health and CMV-seropositive.

CDR3 residues: CASSFLRDFGGEAFF. In DNA, the CDR3 is TGTGCCAGCAGCTTTTTAAGGGACTTCGGAGGAGAAGCTTTCTTT. The chain couples TRBV7-9 to TRBJ1-1; maybe TRBD1 (5 bases). CDR1 SEHNR and CDR2 FQNEAQ come from the germline V gene (reference sequence). V lost 3 bases, J lost 8 bases, and 19 bases lay in between. This CDR3 has 15 amino acids.